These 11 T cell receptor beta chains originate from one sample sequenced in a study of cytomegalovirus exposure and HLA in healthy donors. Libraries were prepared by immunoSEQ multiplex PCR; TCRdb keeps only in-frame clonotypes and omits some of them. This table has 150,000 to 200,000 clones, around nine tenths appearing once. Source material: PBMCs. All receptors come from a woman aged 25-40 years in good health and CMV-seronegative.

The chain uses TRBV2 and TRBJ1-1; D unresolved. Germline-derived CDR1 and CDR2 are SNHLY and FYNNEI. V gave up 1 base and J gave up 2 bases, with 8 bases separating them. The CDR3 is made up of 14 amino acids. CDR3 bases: TGTGCCAGCAGTGAAGGGCAGATCAACACTGAAGCTTTCTTT. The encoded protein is CASSEGQINTEAFF. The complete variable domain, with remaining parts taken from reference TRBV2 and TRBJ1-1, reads EPEVTQTPSHQVTQMGQEVILRCVPISNHLYFYWYRQILGQKVEFLVSFYNNEISEKSEIFDDQFSVERPDGSNFTLKIRSTKLEDSAMYFCASSEGQINTEAFFGQGTRLTVV.

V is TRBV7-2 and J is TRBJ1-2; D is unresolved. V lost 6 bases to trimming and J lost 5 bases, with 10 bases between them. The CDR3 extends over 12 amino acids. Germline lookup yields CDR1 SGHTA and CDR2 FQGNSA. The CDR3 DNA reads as TGTGCCAGCAGACTGCGGGGATATGGCTACACCTTC. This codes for CASRLRGYGYTF.

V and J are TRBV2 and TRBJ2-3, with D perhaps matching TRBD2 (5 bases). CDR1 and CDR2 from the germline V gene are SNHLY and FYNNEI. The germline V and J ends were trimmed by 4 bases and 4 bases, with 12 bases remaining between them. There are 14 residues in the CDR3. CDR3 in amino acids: CASSAPGWADTQYF. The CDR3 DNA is TGTGCCAGCAGTGCCCCGGGATGGGCAGATACGCAGTATTTT.

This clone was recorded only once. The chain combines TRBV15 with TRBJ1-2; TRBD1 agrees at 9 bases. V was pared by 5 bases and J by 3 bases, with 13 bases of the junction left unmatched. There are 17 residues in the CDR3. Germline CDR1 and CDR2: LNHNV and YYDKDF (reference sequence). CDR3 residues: CATSGSGQGLVDYGYTF. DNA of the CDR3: TGTGCCACCAGCGGATCGGGACAGGGCTTAGTGGACTATGGCTACACCTTC.

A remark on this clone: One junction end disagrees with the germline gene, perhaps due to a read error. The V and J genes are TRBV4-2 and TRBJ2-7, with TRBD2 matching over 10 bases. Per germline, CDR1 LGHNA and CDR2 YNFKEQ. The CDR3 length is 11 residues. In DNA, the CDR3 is TGTGCCAGCAGCAGTGGACTAGCGGTTGACTTC. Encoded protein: CASSSGLAVDF.

CDR3 nucleotides: TGTGCCAGCAGTTTATCTCTAGCCGGGTGGAATGAGCAGTTCTTC. It yields the protein CASSLSLAGWNEQFF. V and J are TRBV27 and TRBJ2-1, with a possible D match to TRBD2 (5 bases). Per germline, CDR1 MNHEY and CDR2 SMNVEV (reference sequence). V was pared by 0 bases and J by 7 bases, with 13 bases between. The CDR3 has 15 amino acids.

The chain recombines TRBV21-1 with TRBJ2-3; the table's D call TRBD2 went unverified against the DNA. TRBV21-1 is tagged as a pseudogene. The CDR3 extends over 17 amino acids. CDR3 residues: CASSKRGGGSSTDTQYF. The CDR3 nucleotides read TGTGCCAGCAGCAAACGTGGCGGGGGGTCTAGCACAGATACGCAGTATTTT.

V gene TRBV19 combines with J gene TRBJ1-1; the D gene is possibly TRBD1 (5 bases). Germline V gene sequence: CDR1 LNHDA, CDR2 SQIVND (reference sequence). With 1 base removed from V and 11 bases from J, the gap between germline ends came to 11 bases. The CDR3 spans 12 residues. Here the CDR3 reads CASSIGGLWAFF. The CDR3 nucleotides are TGTGCCAGTAGTATAGGGGGACTTTGGGCTTTCTTT.

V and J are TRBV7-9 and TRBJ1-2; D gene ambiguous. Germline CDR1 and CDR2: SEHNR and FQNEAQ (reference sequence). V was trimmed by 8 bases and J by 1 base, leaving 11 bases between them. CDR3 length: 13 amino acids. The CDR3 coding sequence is TGTGCCAGCGGCACAGTGGATAACTATGGCTACACCTTC. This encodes CASGTVDNYGYTF.

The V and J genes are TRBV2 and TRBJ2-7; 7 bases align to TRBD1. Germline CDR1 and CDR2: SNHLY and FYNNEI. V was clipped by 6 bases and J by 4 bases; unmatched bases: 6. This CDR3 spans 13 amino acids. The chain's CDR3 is CASRPQGQYEQYF. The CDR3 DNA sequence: TGTGCCAGCAGACCACAGGGGCAATACGAGCAGTACTTC.

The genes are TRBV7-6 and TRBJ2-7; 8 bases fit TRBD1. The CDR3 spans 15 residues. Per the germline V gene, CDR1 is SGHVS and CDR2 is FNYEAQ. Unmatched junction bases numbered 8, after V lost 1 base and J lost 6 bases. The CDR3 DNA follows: TGTGCCAGCAGCTTAGAGTGGGGCAGGGGGCGCGAGCAGTACTTC. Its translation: CASSLEWGRGREQYF.